The 26 T cell receptor beta chains below come from one sample, sequenced in a study of neurological immune-mediated disorders. TCRdb reprocessed the 5' RACE reads with MiXCR, giving one entry per CDR3 protein. The sample shows about 53,000 distinct CDR3 sequences, roughly 7.7% of them seen only once. Time point specified: longitudinal time-point 3. Specimen: PBMCs. The receptors were gathered from a woman in her 40s in good health.

This clonotype occurred many times. The chain carries TRBV6-1 and TRBJ1-5; 8 positions agree with TRBD1. Germline lookup yields CDR1 MNHNS and CDR2 SASEGT. V lost 6 bases, J lost 1 base, and 5 bases stayed unmatched. The CDR3 runs to 15 residues. The CDR3 nucleotides read TGTGCCAGCAGGACAGGGGTTCAAAGCAATCAGCCCCAGCATTTT. Residues: CASRTGVQSNQPQHF.

This clonotype has a count of ten or more. V usage is TRBV18 and J usage is TRBJ2-4; D gene uncertain. The CDR3 is 14 amino acids. Trimming left V 6 bases short and J 6 bases short, with 15 bases between. Looked up from germline, CDR1 is KGHSH and CDR2 is LQKENI. Written as DNA, the CDR3 is TGTGCCAGCTCCCCAACGCCCGTAGGAAACATTCAGTACTTC. Protein product: CASSPTPVGNIQYF.

This clonotype was seen many times. This chain's CDR3 is CASSPLWLSYEQYF. CDR3 coding DNA: TGTGCCAGCAGCCCCTTGTGGCTGAGCTACGAGCAGTACTTC. The V gene is TRBV9, the J gene TRBJ2-7; no reliable D call. Germline-derived CDR1 and CDR2 are SGDLS and YYNGEE. The CDR3 sequence is 14 residues long. V lost 4 bases and J lost 3, with 14 bases in between.

The CDR3 reads CASSPWTGRDQPQHF. The DNA of the CDR3 is TGCGCCAGCAGCCCATGGACAGGGCGGGATCAGCCCCAGCATTTT. V and J are TRBV5-1 and TRBJ1-5; 8 bases align to TRBD1. Germline assignment: CDR1 SGHRS and CDR2 YFSETQ. The CDR3 is 15 amino acids. V was pared by 4 bases and J by 5 bases, with 8 bases of the junction left unmatched.

This clonotype was counted many times. The V call is TRBV20-1, the J call TRBJ1-3; no reliable D call. The CDR3 runs 13 residues. V lost 2 bases and J lost 1, with 6 bases in between. Germline CDR1 is DFQATT and CDR2 is SNEGSKA (reference sequence). The CDR3 is CSARSSSGNTIYF. The CDR3 nucleotides read TGCAGTGCTAGAAGTAGTTCTGGAAACACCATATATTTT.

In its sample, this clonotype was seen many times. V gene TRBV18 combines with J gene TRBJ1-6, with D possibly being TRBD1 (5 bases). CDR3 size: 15 residues. Germline values: CDR1 KGHSH, CDR2 LQKENI. V was shortened by 2 bases and J by 5 bases, with 10 bases between the two germline ends. CDR3 loop: CASSPRDGDNSPLHF. CDR3 nucleotide sequence: TGTGCCAGCTCACCAAGGGACGGCGATAATTCACCCCTCCACTTT.

This clonotype was detected ten times or more. The J gene is TRBJ2-7, the V gene TRBV14, with TRBD2 matching 8 bases. Germline loops: CDR1 SGHDN, CDR2 FVKESK. The CDR3 consists of 15 residues. V was clipped by 3 bases and J by 3 bases; unmatched bases: 7. The CDR3 sequence is CASSHKPSGRYEQYF. As DNA, the CDR3 is TGTGCCAGCAGCCATAAACCTAGCGGGCGCTACGAGCAGTACTTC.

Details on this clonotype: A much larger clone sits a single nucleotide away, making a read error possible. The genes are TRBV19 and TRBJ2-7; no clear D. CDR1 and CDR2 (germline): LNHDA, SQIVND (reference sequence). The CDR3 has 13 amino acids. CDR3 coding DNA: TGTGTCAGTAGATTACGACCTACCCACGAGCAGTACTTC. Amino acid sequence: CVSRLRPTHEQYF.

This clonotype was found many times. The chain carries TRBV15 and TRBJ2-3; D may be TRBD1 (6 bases). The V and J ends lost 5 bases and 5 bases respectively, with 14 bases between them. CDR3 size: 14 residues. CDR1 and CDR2 from the germline V gene are LNHNV and YYDKDF (reference sequence). CDR3 region: CATSPDTGRDTQYF. The CDR3 bases are TGTGCCACCAGCCCCGACACAGGGAGAGATACGCAGTATTTT.

This clonotype turned up a few times. The rearrangement links TRBV29-1 to TRBJ2-5, with a weak D call TRBD1 (6 bases). CDR1 is SQVTM, CDR2 ANQGSEA, per germline. V lost 1 base and J lost 4, with 13 bases in between. CDR3 length equals 14 residues. CDR3 bases: TGCAGCGTTGAAGTAGGGACAAGGGGAGAGACCCAGTACTTC. Translation gives CSVEVGTRGETQYF.

This clonotype came up many times. V usage is TRBV9 and J usage is TRBJ2-7; the match to TRBD1 covers 9 bases. Trimming cost V 0 bases and J 5 bases; bases outside gene matches: 6. There are 15 residues in the CDR3. In germline, CDR1 is SGDLS, CDR2 YYNGEE. The CDR3, as DNA: TGTGCCAGCAGCGTAGCCCCGGGACAGGGCCACGAGCAGTACTTC. Protein sequence: CASSVAPGQGHEQYF.

This clonotype was seen repeatedly, ten times or more. The chain recombines TRBV10-1 with TRBJ2-5; no clear D gene. V gave up 0 bases and J gave up 2 bases, with 7 bases separating them. The CDR3 runs to 14 residues. Germline V gives CDR1 WNHNN, CDR2 SYGVQD (reference sequence). The CDR3 DNA reads TGCGCCAGCAGTGAGTCAGGTGTTCAAGAGACCCAGTACTTC. It codes for CASSESGVQETQYF.

This clonotype was detected many times. The V call is TRBV18, the J call TRBJ2-2; D is unclear. The CDR3 extends over 14 amino acids. The germline gives CDR1 KGHSH, CDR2 LQKENI. The V gene lost 3 bases and the J gene lost 3 bases, with 8 bases spanning the gap. CDR3 loop: CASSPNRYTGELFF. For the CDR3, the DNA is TGTGCCAGCTCACCTAACCGGTACACCGGGGAGCTGTTTTTT. Based on the CDR3 plus reference TRBV18 and TRBJ2-2, the full variable domain is NAGVMQNPRHLVRRRGQEARLRCSPMKGHSHVYWYRQLPEEGLKFMVYLQKENIIDESGMPKERFSAEFPKEGPSILRIQQVVRGDSAAYFCASSPNRYTGELFFGEGSRLTVL.

This clonotype was found many times. The genes are TRBV29-1 and TRBJ2-3, with TRBD2 identical over 8 bases. The CDR3 contains 15 residues. Losses at the gene ends were 6 bases for V and 3 bases for J; bases not matched to a gene: 11. CDR1 and CDR2 from the germline V gene are SQVTM and ANQGSEA. The CDR3 reads CSVSLSGSQTDTQYF. DNA of the CDR3: TGCAGCGTGTCTTTAAGCGGGAGCCAGACAGATACGCAGTATTTT.

There are many counts of this clonotype. V gene TRBV6-5 combines with J gene TRBJ1-1; D is undetermined. The CDR3 runs 13 residues. The V and J ends lost 0 bases and 10 bases respectively, with 12 bases between them. Per germline, CDR1 MNHEY and CDR2 SVGAGI. The CDR3 nucleotides are TGTGCCAGCAGTTACTCTATCCTAACCGGAGCTTTCTTT. Protein product: CASSYSILTGAFF.

This clonotype was detected a few times. The chain uses TRBV9 and TRBJ2-7; D is unresolved. The CDR3 runs 13 residues. In germline, CDR1 is SGDLS, CDR2 YYNGEE. Trimming pared 0 bases from V and 6 bases from J, leaving 10 bases between. CDR3 DNA: TGTGCCAGCAGCGTAGGGGCCTTGGGCGAGCAGTACTTC. Its protein is CASSVGALGEQYF.

This clonotype appeared many times. The chain has TRBV29-1 and TRBJ1-5; D perhaps matches TRBD1 (6 bases). The CDR3 totals 13 residues. Between the trimmed V and J ends, which lost 4 bases and 3 bases, there was a span of 10 bases. Germline V gene lookup returns CDR1 SQVTM and CDR2 ANQGSEA. CDR3 nucleotides: TGCAGCGTTGGGCAGGGGCTCAATCAGCCCCAGCATTTT. Encoded protein: CSVGQGLNQPQHF.

A note on this clonotype: This may come from a read error, since a much larger clone is one base off. The chain is built from TRBV15 and TRBJ1-2, with 8 bases fitting TRBD1. Trimming took 6 bases from V and 4 from J; bases not matched to a gene: 7. In germline, CDR1 is LNHNV, CDR2 YYDKDF (reference sequence). The CDR3 spans 14 residues. CDR3 in amino acids: CATRLRTGTYGYTF. The CDR3 nucleotides are TGTGCCACCAGACTGCGGACAGGGACCTATGGCTACACCTTC.

With regard to this clonotype: The junction shows a germline mismatch at one end, possibly a read error. This sequence joins TRBV20-1 and TRBJ1-2; TRBD1 aligns across 7 bases. Germline CDR1 and CDR2: DFQATT and SNEGSKA (reference sequence). This CDR3 spans 11 amino acids. The CDR3 protein is CSARTGFGHSF. CDR3 DNA sequence: TGCAGTGCTAGGACAGGGTTTGGCCACTCCTTC.

This clonotype was counted at least ten times. V gene TRBV5-1 combines with J gene TRBJ1-1, with D uncertain. Germline-derived CDR1 and CDR2 are SGHRS and YFSETQ. V gave up 0 bases and J gave up 1 base, with 7 bases separating them. The CDR3 has 14 amino acids. The CDR3 DNA follows: TGCGCCAGCAGCTTGGGGCTTAAGAACACTGAAGCTTTCTTT. This translates into CASSLGLKNTEAFF. Full variable domain (remainder filled in from reference TRBV5-1 and TRBJ1-1): KAGVTQTPRYLIKTRGQQVTLSCSPISGHRSVSWYQQTPGQGLQFLFEYFSETQRNKGNFPGRFSGRQFSNSRSEMNVSTLELGDSALYLCASSLGLKNTEAFFGQGTRLTVV.

Many counts were recorded for this clonotype. The V and J genes are TRBV7-2 and TRBJ2-5, with D perhaps matching TRBD2 (7 bases). V lost 5 bases to trimming and J lost 6 bases, with 16 bases between them. The CDR3 has 14 residues. Per germline, CDR1 SGHTA and CDR2 FQGNSA. In DNA form, the CDR3 reads TGTGCCAGCAGCGAAGCCCCGGGGGGCAAGACCCAGTACTTC. Translating gives CASSEAPGGKTQYF. The whole variable domain, filled in from reference TRBV7-2 and TRBJ2-5, reads GAGVSQSPSNKVTEKGKDVELRCDPISGHTALYWYRQSLGQGLEFLIYFQGNSAPDKSGLPSDRFSAERTGGSVSTLTIQRTQQEDSAVYLCASSEAPGGKTQYFGPGTRLLVL.

This clonotype occurred many times. The genes are TRBV5-6 and TRBJ1-1, with TRBD1 identical over 8 bases. The CDR3 is made up of 15 amino acids. The ends lost 1 base at V and 4 bases at J; junction bases unmatched: 6. In germline, CDR1 is SGHDT, CDR2 YYEEEE. The CDR3 DNA follows: TGTGCCAGCAGCTTGTTTAGACAGGGGAGCACTGAAGCTTTCTTT. Translation: CASSLFRQGSTEAFF.

This clonotype was counted many times. The chain has TRBV2 and TRBJ1-2, with TRBD1 as a possible D gene (6 bases). The germline CDR1 and CDR2 sequences are SNHLY and FYNNEI. The CDR3 loop spans 13 amino acids. Between the trimmed V and J ends, which lost 10 bases and 2 bases, there was a span of 14 bases. CDR3 sequence reads: CAKRQANNYGYTF. In DNA form, the CDR3 reads TGTGCCAAGAGACAGGCGAACAACTATGGCTACACCTTC. The variable domain in full, with the rest retrieved from reference TRBV2 and TRBJ1-2, is EPEVTQTPSHQVTQMGQEVILRCVPISNHLYFYWYRQILGQKVEFLVSFYNNEISEKSEIFDDQFSVERPDGSNFTLKIRSTKLEDSAMYFCAKRQANNYGYTFGSGTRLTVV.

This clonotype was observed many times. This chain connects TRBV10-1 to TRBJ2-7, with D perhaps matching TRBD1 (6 bases). Trimming left V 0 bases short and J 1 base short, with 13 bases between. Germline loops: CDR1 WNHNN, CDR2 SYGVQD (reference sequence). This CDR3 is built from 16 residues. Here the CDR3 DNA reads TGCGCCAGCAGTGAGTCGGGTGACAGGTTATCCTACGAGCAGTACTTC. Translation gives CASSESGDRLSYEQYF.

Ten or more counts support this clonotype. The chain is built from TRBV20-1 and TRBJ2-7; tentatively, D is TRBD2 (5 bases). This CDR3 region has 12 residues. CDR1 and CDR2 (germline): DFQATT, SNEGSKA (reference sequence). V lost 7 bases to trimming and J lost 6 bases, with 16 bases between them. CDR3 sequence reads: CSVRGQLSEQYF. The CDR3 DNA sequence: TGCAGTGTTCGGGGTCAGTTAAGCGAGCAGTACTTC.

This clonotype was counted ten times or more. The rearrangement links TRBV5-1 to TRBJ2-1, with D uncertain. The length of the CDR3 is 13 residues. Germline V gene sequence: CDR1 SGHRS, CDR2 YFSETQ. Trimming removed 2 bases from V and 4 bases from J, with 7 bases in between. The CDR3 DNA reads as TGCGCCAGCAGCTTAGTAGGGTACAATGAGCAGTTCTTC. Encoded protein: CASSLVGYNEQFF.